This entry lists 14 T cell receptor beta chains sequenced from one sample in a study of tumor T cells in aggressive B-cell lymphoma. Generated by immunoSEQ multiplex PCR, the TCRdb table keeps only in-frame clones and is missing some. Among approximately 11,000 clones listed, 89% were seen once. Sequences were obtained from tumor tissue. These receptors were obtained from an adult with diffuse large B cell lymphoma.

This chain joins TRBV5-1 and TRBJ2-7; D not certain. This CDR3 has 12 amino acids. CDR1 is SGHRS, CDR2 YFSETQ, per germline. Deletions cut 5 bases from V and 1 base from J, with 7 bases between. CDR3 sequence (DNA): TGCGCCAGCAGATCCAATTCCTACGAGCAGTACTTC. As protein: CASRSNSYEQYF.

This clone occurred a few times. The V and J genes are TRBV6-4 and TRBJ2-7, with 12 bases fitting TRBD1. This CDR3 comprises 18 residues. J lost 0 bases, V lost 4 bases, and 10 bases had no gene match. CDR1 MRHNA and CDR2 SNTAGT come from the germline V gene. For the CDR3, the DNA is TGTGCCAGCAGTGGGGACAGGGGGCCCTTTTTGTCCTCCTACGAGCAGTACTTC. Translation: CASSGDRGPFLSSYEQYF.

The table lists this clone with a few counts. The CDR3 reads CASSGTSGGNTGELFF. The DNA of the CDR3 is TGTGCCAGCAGCGGGACTAGCGGGGGGAACACCGGGGAGCTGTTTTTT. The chain joins TRBV9 to TRBJ2-2; 13 nucleotides match TRBD2. V was pared by 3 bases and J by 1 base, with 0 bases of the junction left unmatched. The CDR3 runs to 16 residues. Germline V gene lookup returns CDR1 SGDLS and CDR2 YYNGEE.

The chain carries TRBV30 and TRBJ2-1; 11 nucleotides line up with TRBD2. The V and J ends lost 5 bases and 10 bases, in that order; junction bases with no gene match: 22. The CDR3 is made up of 18 amino acids. Germline values: CDR1 GTSNPN, CDR2 SVGIG (reference sequence). This CDR3 is CAWLKTSGTSLGYYEQFF. As DNA, the CDR3 is TGTGCCTGGTTGAAGACTAGCGGGACCAGCCTAGGATACTACGAGCAGTTCTTC.

This chain uses TRBV2 with TRBJ2-7, with TRBD1 as a possible D gene (5 bases). The CDR3 totals 13 residues. The V and J ends lost 8 bases and 0 bases respectively, with 11 bases between them. The germline CDR1 and CDR2 sequences are SNHLY and FYNNEI. CDR3 in amino acids: CASLGQSSYEQYF. The CDR3 nucleotides read TGTGCCAGCCTGGGGCAGAGCTCCTACGAGCAGTACTTC. Combining the CDR3 with reference TRBV2 and TRBJ2-7 gives the whole variable domain EPEVTQTPSHQVTQMGQEVILRCVPISNHLYFYWYRQILGQKVEFLVSFYNNEISEKSEIFDDQFSVERPDGSNFTLKIRSTKLEDSAMYFCASLGQSSYEQYFGPGTRLTVT.

Comment on this clone: One junction end does not reproduce the germline sequence, and a read error may be involved. The chain is built from TRBV11-2 and TRBJ2-1, with a possible D match to TRBD2 (6 bases). CDR3 length: 14 amino acids. Germline loops: CDR1 SGHAT, CDR2 FQNNGV. CDR3 coding DNA: TGTACCAGCAGCTTTAGCGGCACCCACAATGAGCAGTTCTTC. Translated, it gives CTSSFSGTHNEQFF.

The V gene is TRBV19, the J gene TRBJ2-1, with D perhaps TRBD2 (5 bases). Between the trimmed V and J ends, which lost 10 bases and 3 bases, there was a span of 13 bases. CDR1 LNHDA and CDR2 SQIVND come from the germline V gene (reference sequence). The CDR3 totals 13 residues. The CDR3 DNA sequence: TGTGCCACCCGGGGTGTAGACTACAATGAGCAGTTCTTC. As protein: CATRGVDYNEQFF. Looking up the rest from reference TRBV19 and TRBJ2-1 gives the full variable domain: DGGITQSPKYLFRKEGQNVTLSCEQNLNHDAMYWYRQDPGQGLRLIYYSQIVNDFQKGDIAEGYSVSREKKESFPLTVTSAQKNPTAFYLCATRGVDYNEQFFGPGTRLTVL.

This clone was found a few times. J is TRBJ1-5 and V is TRBV5-1; 9 nucleotides match TRBD1. V was clipped by 4 bases and J by 4 bases; unmatched bases: 21. Germline CDR1 and CDR2: SGHRS and YFSETQ. This CDR3 has 20 residues. The DNA for the CDR3 is TGCGCCAGCAGCCTTACTCCGACAGGGGGGCTTGGGAGTCCTAATCAGCCCCAGCATTTT. Amino acids: CASSLTPTGGLGSPNQPQHF.

J is TRBJ1-2 and V is TRBV27; D remains unclear. The germline gives CDR1 MNHEY, CDR2 SMNVEV (reference sequence). V was pared by 2 bases and J by 2 bases, with 9 bases between. This CDR3 is 14 amino acids long. CDR3 in amino acids: CASSLTRTNYGYTF. The CDR3 coding sequence is TGTGCCAGCAGTTTAACACGTACCAACTATGGCTACACCTTC.

The rearrangement joins TRBV19 to TRBJ2-7; possible D gene TRBD1, 6 bases. Trimming took 0 bases from V and 7 from J, leaving 22 bases between them. The CDR3 has 17 amino acids. The germline V gene has CDR1 LNHDA and CDR2 SQIVND (reference sequence). In DNA, the CDR3 is TGTGCCAGTAGTATAGAGGAAGAGGGGGACATATTGGGGGAGCAGTACTTC. Protein: CASSIEEEGDILGEQYF.

This rearrangement joins TRBV4-1 to TRBJ2-7; D gene ambiguous. There are 14 residues in the CDR3. The germline V gene has CDR1 MGHRA and CDR2 YSYEKL. Trimming took off 0 bases at V and 3 bases at J, with 9 bases between the two ends. The CDR3 DNA is TGCGCCAGCAGCCAAGACAGTCTGTACTACGAGCAGTACTTC. Encoded protein: CASSQDSLYYEQYF.

This chain joins TRBV18 and TRBJ2-1; D not certain. The CDR3 spans 15 residues. The V end was cut by 1 base, the J end by 0 bases, with 7 bases between. CDR1 KGHSH and CDR2 LQKENI come from the germline V gene. DNA for the CDR3: TGTGCCAGCTCACCACTGGCTAGCTCCTACAATGAGCAGTTCTTC. It translates to CASSPLASSYNEQFF.

This clone occurred once. The V and J genes are TRBV28 and TRBJ2-6; a weak D match, TRBD2 (5 bases). The CDR3 consists of 16 residues. V dropped 3 bases and J dropped 0 bases, with 9 bases sitting between them. Germline assignment: CDR1 MDHEN and CDR2 SYDVKM. The CDR3, as DNA: TGTGCCAGCAGTTTCGGTGGACTCTCTGGGGCCAACGTCCTGACTTTC. Its translation: CASSFGGLSGANVLTF.

CDR3: CATRLAGTGRNEQFF. CDR3 coding DNA: TGTGCCACCCGATTAGCCGGGACAGGGCGGAATGAGCAGTTCTTC. The rearrangement joins TRBV19 to TRBJ2-1, with TRBD1 matching 9 bases. There are 15 residues in the CDR3. CDR1 and CDR2 from the germline V gene are LNHDA and SQIVND (reference sequence). The J segment lost 7 bases and the V segment lost 10 bases, leaving 14 bases of the junction unmatched.